The 21 T cell receptor beta chains below come from one sample, sequenced in a study of shared clonotypes between healthy human individuals. This table comes from immunoSEQ multiplex PCR, and its TCRdb copy is limited to in-frame clones, with some not included. This table holds approximately 500,000 clones, roughly 95% found once. The sequencing sample was made of naive CD4+ T cells sorted from blood. Subset defined: CD45RA+ positively selected. The receptors originated from a woman aged 25 to 39 in good health.

The rearrangement uses TRBV11-3 and TRBJ2-1; possible D gene TRBD1, 5 bases. Germline V gene data show CDR1 as SGHNT and CDR2 as YENEEA. The CDR3 consists of 16 residues. V was pared by 1 base and J by 3 bases, with 13 bases between. The CDR3 loop is CASSLGRQSFYNEQFF. DNA for the CDR3: TGTGCCAGCAGCTTAGGGCGACAGAGCTTCTACAATGAGCAGTTCTTC. Full variable domain (outside the CDR3, taken from reference TRBV11-3 and TRBJ2-1): EAGVVQSPRYKIIEKKQPVAFWCNPISGHNTLYWYLQNLGQGPELLIRYENEEAVDDSQLPKDRFSAERLKGVDSTLKIQPAELGDSAVYLCASSLGRQSFYNEQFFGPGTRLTVL.

This rearrangement joins TRBV6-6 to TRBJ2-1; no reliable D call. Germline values: CDR1 MNHNY, CDR2 SVGAGI (reference sequence). V lost 0 bases, J lost 3 bases, and 6 bases lay in between. The CDR3 sequence is 14 residues long. The CDR3 nucleotides read TGTGCCAGCAGTTACTCGGGATTCTACAATGAGCAGTTCTTC. This codes for CASSYSGFYNEQFF.

The chain couples TRBV5-1 to TRBJ2-1; 7 bases map to TRBD1. CDR1 is SGHRS and CDR2 is YFSETQ in the germline V gene. This CDR3 spans 14 amino acids. The V segment lost 5 bases and the J segment 12 bases; nucleotides outside the gene matches: 14. CDR3 region: CASSSQGQDEGQFF. CDR3 in DNA: TGCGCCAGCAGTTCTCAAGGACAGGACGAAGGGCAGTTCTTC. Full variable domain (missing parts from reference TRBV5-1 and TRBJ2-1): KAGVTQTPRYLIKTRGQQVTLSCSPISGHRSVSWYQQTPGQGLQFLFEYFSETQRNKGNFPGRFSGRQFSNSRSEMNVSTLELGDSALYLCASSSQGQDEGQFFGPGTRLTVL.

The rearrangement joins TRBV9 to TRBJ1-1, with 8 bases matching TRBD1. In germline, CDR1 is SGDLS, CDR2 YYNGEE. Trimming cost V 3 bases and J 2 bases; bases outside gene matches: 9. The CDR3 is 16 amino acids. CDR3 sequence (DNA): TGTGCCAGCAGCGCCGGTGGACAGGGTGGCAACACTGAAGCTTTCTTT. Its protein product is CASSAGGQGGNTEAFF.

The chain carries TRBV30 and TRBJ2-7, with 12 bases fitting TRBD2. CDR3 length: 13 amino acids. Germline trimming cut 1 base from V and 6 bases from J; bases unmatched to any gene: 1. CDR1 and CDR2 (germline): GTSNPN, SVGIG (reference sequence). The CDR3 bases are TGTGCCTGGAGTGGGACTAGCGGGGTCGAGCAGTACTTC. Translation gives CAWSGTSGVEQYF.

The chain recombines TRBV7-6 with TRBJ1-1; 12 positions agree with TRBD1. Unmatched junction bases numbered 9, after V lost 2 bases and J lost 5 bases. Germline CDR1 is SGHVS and CDR2 is FNYEAQ. The CDR3 spans 17 residues. The CDR3 bases are TGTGCCAGCAGCTTACTTCCGGGACAGGGGGCGAAAACTGAAGCTTTCTTT. Translating it yields CASSLLPGQGAKTEAFF.

The chain links TRBV2 to TRBJ2-3; D possibly corresponds to TRBD2 (6 bases). Germline values: CDR1 SNHLY, CDR2 FYNNEI. Trimming stripped 3 bases from V and 0 bases from J, with 13 bases between. The CDR3 length is 16 residues. CDR3 residues: CASSDGAGRSTDTQYF. CDR3 sequence (DNA): TGTGCCAGCAGTGACGGGGCGGGGCGGAGCACAGATACGCAGTATTTT.

This chain connects TRBV6-6 to TRBJ1-2; D is ambiguous. V gave up 2 bases and J gave up 5 bases, with 12 bases separating them. This CDR3 comprises 14 residues. CDR1 and CDR2 from the germline V gene are MNHNY and SVGAGI (reference sequence). CDR3 loop: CASSYQTDGYGYTF. The CDR3 DNA reads TGTGCCAGCAGTTACCAAACGGACGGGTATGGCTACACCTTC.

This sequence joins TRBV4-1 and TRBJ1-5, with TRBD1 identical over 7 bases. The CDR3 consists of 16 residues. Germline V gene data show CDR1 as MGHRA and CDR2 as YSYEKL. Trimming took 4 bases from V and 7 from J; bases not matched to a gene: 13. CDR3 loop: CASSPFETGIGQPQHF. CDR3 nucleotide sequence: TGCGCCAGCAGCCCATTTGAGACAGGGATCGGGCAGCCCCAGCATTTT.

The chain employs TRBV6-1 and TRBJ1-3; D gene ambiguous. V lost 2 bases and J 8 bases, leaving 13 bases between the germline ends. This CDR3 region has 14 residues. CDR1 is MNHNS, CDR2 SASEGT, per germline. DNA for the CDR3: TGTGCCAGCAGTGAAATAAGGGTTCGGGACACCATATATTTT. Its translation: CASSEIRVRDTIYF.

The chain employs TRBV6-1 and TRBJ2-7; 9 nucleotides align to TRBD2. Germline trimming cut 3 bases from V and 2 bases from J; bases unmatched to any gene: 5. The V gene's germline CDR1 is MNHNS and CDR2 SASEGT. The CDR3 runs 15 residues. DNA for the CDR3: TGTGCCAGCAGTGAGTCCCCTAGCGGGACCTACGAGCAGTACTTC. Encoded protein: CASSESPSGTYEQYF.

The genes are TRBV5-1 and TRBJ1-2; 10 nucleotides agree with TRBD1. The V and J ends lost 4 bases and 6 bases, in that order; junction bases with no gene match: 3. This CDR3 spans 13 amino acids. CDR1 and CDR2 (germline): SGHRS, YFSETQ. CDR3 nucleotides: TGCGCCAGCAGCCCCGGACAGGGGGATGGCTACACCTTC. Protein: CASSPGQGDGYTF.

The table lists this clone with a count of one. This chain connects TRBV9 to TRBJ1-2, with D possibly TRBD1 on 6 matching bases. The V end lost 1 base, the J end lost 6 bases, and 10 bases lay between the germline ends. The germline CDR1 and CDR2 sequences are SGDLS and YYNGEE. This CDR3 comprises 13 residues. The CDR3 DNA is TGTGCCAGCAGCGTATTGGGGGGCAATGGCTACACCTTC. This sequence encodes CASSVLGGNGYTF.

This clone was recorded once. The chain uses TRBV18 and TRBJ1-2; possible D gene TRBD1, 5 bases. V dropped 1 base and J dropped 4 bases, with 10 bases sitting between them. Germline V gives CDR1 KGHSH, CDR2 LQKENI. This CDR3 contains 14 residues. The CDR3 is CASSPRGESYGYTF. CDR3 coding DNA: TGTGCCAGCTCACCACGGGGCGAATCCTATGGCTACACCTTC.

V gene TRBV28 combines with J gene TRBJ2-7; maybe TRBD1 (5 bases). The CDR3 has 14 amino acids. The germline V and J ends were trimmed by 5 bases and 5 bases, with 16 bases remaining between them. CDR1 is MDHEN and CDR2 is SYDVKM in the germline V gene. DNA of the CDR3: TGTGCCAGCAGTCATCAGGGTGGGCTTGACGAGCAGTACTTC. As protein: CASSHQGGLDEQYF.

The rearrangement joins TRBV7-8 to TRBJ2-2; D gene ambiguous. Germline values: CDR1 SGHVS, CDR2 FQNEAQ. CDR3 size: 13 residues. Trimming took 1 base from V and 6 from J, leaving 6 bases between them. The CDR3: CASSLVVSGELFF. In DNA, the CDR3 is TGTGCCAGCAGCTTAGTAGTGTCCGGGGAGCTGTTTTTT.

The chain uses TRBV19 and TRBJ1-3; D unresolved. The CDR3 spans 14 residues. Germline assignment: CDR1 LNHDA and CDR2 SQIVND (reference sequence). Trimming stripped 3 bases from V and 0 bases from J, with 6 bases between. CDR3 sequence: CASSMGYSGNTIYF. CDR3 nucleotides: TGTGCCAGTAGTATGGGCTACTCTGGAAACACCATATATTTT.

This chain joins TRBV29-1 and TRBJ1-4, with D unclear. The CDR3 has 13 residues. V was clipped by 7 bases and J by 4 bases, with 13 bases between them. Germline CDR1 is SQVTM and CDR2 is ANQGSEA. The CDR3 region has the DNA TGCAGCGCCCACAGCGGCGTTAATGAAAAACTGTTTTTT. It is translated as CSAHSGVNEKLFF.

The chain joins TRBV27 to TRBJ2-7, with 7 positions matching TRBD1. The junction had 19 bases not matched to a gene; V was cut back by 2 bases and J by 9 bases. The CDR3 extends over 17 amino acids. Germline CDR1 is MNHEY and CDR2 is SMNVEV (reference sequence). CDR3 amino acids: CASSLIGQADFLPGQYF. The DNA of the CDR3 is TGTGCCAGCAGTTTAATCGGACAGGCCGATTTCCTCCCCGGGCAGTACTTC.

The DNA of the CDR3 is TGTGCCAGCAGTGGGACAGGGGAGACTAATGAAAAACTGTTTTTT. Residues: CASSGTGETNEKLFF. The chain carries TRBV28 and TRBJ1-4, with 10 nucleotides matching TRBD1. J was trimmed by 2 bases and V by 5 bases; bases with no gene match: 2. Germline CDR1 and CDR2: MDHEN and SYDVKM. The CDR3 consists of 15 residues. The variable domain in full, completed from reference TRBV28 and TRBJ1-4, reads DVKVTQSSRYLVKRTGEKVFLECVQDMDHENMFWYRQDPGLGLRLIYFSYDVKMKEKGDIPEGYSVSREKKERFSLILESASTNQTSMYLCASSGTGETNEKLFFGSGTQLSVL.

The rearrangement joins TRBV11-2 to TRBJ2-1, with TRBD2 matching over 9 bases. Germline V lookup: CDR1 SGHAT, CDR2 FQNNGV. The V gene end was trimmed by 3 bases and the J gene end by 1 base; junction bases not matched to a gene: 1. The CDR3 has 15 residues. The CDR3 loop is CASSFTSGSYNEQFF. The CDR3 DNA reads as TGTGCCAGCAGCTTTACTAGCGGGTCCTACAATGAGCAGTTCTTC.